Included here is one T cell receptor beta chain sequence, with context. This sample was included in a study of control samples from healthy donors and cancer patients. This table comes from immunoSEQ multiplex PCR, and its TCRdb copy is limited to in-frame clones, with some not included. The data contain 150,000 to 200,000 clones, about 90% of them singletons. The CDR3 runs 12 residues. Germline CDR1 is LGHDT and CDR2 is YNNKEL (reference sequence). Trimming left V 3 bases short and J 11 bases short, with 13 bases between. Sequenced input: blood. The receptor's source is a woman aged 45 to 65 in good health. V and J are TRBV3-1 (or the pseudogene TRBV3-2) and TRBJ1-1, with D possibly being TRBD1 (5 bases). The CDR3: CASSQIQGGAFF. The DNA for the CDR3 is TGTGCCAGCAGCCAGATTCAGGGTGGGGCTTTCTTT.